Reported below is one T cell receptor beta chain. The antigen it recognizes is unknown. No much larger clone exists at a distance of one base, and base qualities are not known. The data belong to a study of cytomegalovirus exposure and HLA in healthy donors (dated by TCRdb to about 2017). In the study overall: An earlier analysis of several hundred of the donors reported approximately 280 Gb of sequence data and about 120 million unique TCR beta sequences obtained from 180 million or so T cells. In a later analysis, previously published TCR beta repertoires from roughly 710 donors were re-analyzed and high-resolution HLA genotyping was added so that TCR occurrence patterns could be studied. Of the roughly 400 genotyped donors, 65% to 90% fell in the genetic ancestry cluster associated with self-reported Caucasian donors. Among about 360 genotyped donors of the cohort, an average of around 240,000 unique TCR beta nucleotide sequences were sequenced per donor, around 20% of them non-productive. Five DR-DQ haplotypes were treated as single units for association and clustering because of strong linkage in the cohort. Typing coverage varied by locus: roughly 620-640 donors for A, B, C, DRB1 and DQB1; under 550 for DQA1; more than 600 for DPA1; roughly 470 for DPB1. In the later analysis, no new phenotypic data were used to find candidate immune exposures; instead, reliance was placed on TCR beta sequences and their occurrence across donors. Besides the first cohort of 666 subjects, a separate validation cohort made up of over 100 different subjects was used. Every repertoire in the discovery cohort had been generated on one and the same sequencing platform. Both class I and class II loci were covered by HLA typing, at four-digit resolution. Alongside the repertoire data, information on donor age, sex, ethnicity and CMV serostatus was compiled. An early release covering roughly 600 HLA-typed donors comprised approximately 290 gigabases of sequencing data and about 90 million unique TCR sequences. The aim of the study was to test whether cataloging public T cell receptors could identify signatures of past pathogen exposure. The study profiled the T cell repertoires of about 720 subjects by immunosequencing and related them to cytomegalovirus serostatus. Genome-wide SNP genotypes for about 60% of the roughly 700 donors were used in a later genetic analysis, which treated that subset as a discovery cohort. An earlier analysis of some 600 of the donors applied high-throughput TCR beta sequencing to assess whether each TCR beta V gene segment acted as functional or pseudogenic. To predict cytomegalovirus infection status, the study combined high-throughput TCR immunosequencing, statistical association of individual TCRs with disease status, and machine learning. What the work shows at the level of the full study, not this receptor alone: The authors suggested that the approach could potentially be generalized to other disease states and immunological phenotypes. In this cohort, only TCR beta chains were sequenced, and detectable features were limited by the absence of alpha or paired-chain data. Linkage disequilibrium might explain the correlated functional status among segregating V segments, but an unknown experimental factor could not be ruled out. Because the 87-base-pair reads could not distinguish some IMGT-functional V segments, including TRBV6-2 and TRBV6-3, those segments were excluded. The presence/absence analyses assumed that sequencing depth was roughly uniform across donors, and that assumption may not be true. Because counts were too low, about 15 rarely observed V segments, including chromosome 9 orphons, were left out of the earlier analysis of 500 to 750 of the donors. Across donors, most TCR sequences were observed very rarely, whereas some public TCRs were present in many individuals. V-gene and J-gene trimming of TCR beta chains was associated with a missense DCLRE1C variant in a later genetic analysis, and the association was replicated in an independent cohort. The classifier was reported to diagnose cytomegalovirus status with high specificity and sensitivity in both the original cohort and the validation cohort. According to a later analysis, parvovirus B19, influenza, CMV and Epstein-Barr virus appeared linked to several top co-occurrence clusters. Assigning TCR associations to individual alleles was difficult when HLA alleles, especially DR and DQ, strongly co-occurred. Immune exposure information for the cohort was limited to CMV serostatus. A few of the identified cytomegalovirus-associated TCR beta chains were confirmed in vitro to be specific for cytomegalovirus antigens. Because some donors lacked HLA typing at each locus, the association tests relied only on the typed subset. A further reported finding was that TCR beta sequences accurately predicted the HLA-A and HLA-B alleles for most subjects in the first cohort. In a later analysis, the rate of TCR association differed among HLA loci, with DRB1 alleles having the most associated TCRs and HLA-C alleles having the fewest. A later analysis associated 16,951 TCR beta sequences with specific HLA alleles at a false discovery rate of 0.05. In an earlier analysis of approximately 600 of the donors, most TCR beta V segments were observed in productive rearrangements about 87% or about 30% of the time, broadly matching IMGT annotations. A group of highly shared sequence variants was considered likely to be a technical artifact of the sequencing pipeline. In a later analysis, HLA-associated TCR beta chains were found to be more clonally expanded and to have lower generation probabilities than equally common non-associated chains. According to a later genetic analysis, donors in an Asian-associated ancestry cluster had fewer N-insertions in productive TCRs than the approximately 630-donor mean. A total of some 180 TCR beta chains were listed by the study as associated with cytomegalovirus. A later analysis found that most CMV-associated TCR beta chains appeared HLA-restricted, with HLA associations seemingly driven largely by CMV exposure.

In total, roughly 670 healthy bone marrow donors made up the cohort. At the time of sampling, all cohort members were nominally healthy, though unrecorded immune exposures were likely present. The donor was CMV seronegative and was included in the group of under 450 seronegative cohort members. Every donor gave a peripheral blood sample, and the peripheral blood mononuclear cells from that sample were used for TCR beta sequencing. The Qiagen DNeasy Blood Extraction Kit was used to extract genomic DNA from the blood cell samples. CDR1 is given as ENHRY and CDR2 as SYGVKD, both from the germline V gene. For this chain, trimming is 0 bases at the V end and 7 bases at the J end, and the number of junction bases without a gene match is 6. The CDR3, from cysteine to phenylalanine, totals 15 residues. Only the CDR3 region is kept as DNA, spanning 45 bases read in frame from base 1. To prepare the library, the immunoSEQ multiplex PCR assay was applied. For the multiplex PCR, a mixture combining 60 forward primers for TCR Vbeta segments and 13 reverse primers for TCR Jbeta segments was used. A multiplex PCR assay on genomic DNA amplified the CDR3 region of rearranged TCR beta genes. The amplified TCR beta libraries were sequenced on the Illumina HiSeq System as 87-base-pair reads. Per the source publication's procedure: A later analysis tallied tens of millions of unique TCR beta chains across the 650 to 750 repertoires, and approximately 11 million of those chains were shared by two or more donors. Raw reads were error-corrected and collapsed into unique sequences by a nearest-neighbor algorithm in which closely related sequences were merged to remove PCR and sequencing errors. Alignment of CDR3 sequences to IMGT reference sequences was used to assign V, D and J gene segments. Each retained sequence needed at least a six-nucleotide match to both a V gene segment and a J gene segment. Rearrangements were classified as productive when the CDR3 lacked stop codons and remained in frame with V and J, and all other rearrangements were classified as non-productive. Following IMGT convention, CDR3 was defined as the stretch from the second conserved V-encoded cysteine to the conserved J-encoded phenylalanine. In an earlier analysis of just under 600 of the donors, sequences lacking an unambiguous match to a single V gene segment were excluded. In an earlier analysis of approximately 550 of the donors, V segments were called functional above 56.7% productive rearrangements and were called segregating when the between-donor standard deviation exceeded 5%. A statistical classification framework was developed to diagnose cytomegalovirus status using the catalog of TCR beta chain sequences. In a later analysis, TCR nucleotide sequences were compared against IMGT/GENE-DB human TR gene sequences so that V and J genes could be assigned. A later analysis assigned CDR3 sequences and most-parsimonious VDJ recombination scenarios with the TCRdist pipeline. In a later analysis, each TCR beta chain was defined by its CDR3 amino acid sequence together with its V-gene family, and reads lacking a unique V-gene family were excluded. As a way to deal with suspected cross-contamination and a sequencing artifact, a later analysis dropped 640 or so nucleotide sequences that were highly shared and had low generation probability. A later analysis calculated a clonal expansion index for each public chain from normalized within-repertoire ranks of inferred template counts. Generation probabilities in a later analysis came from a VDJ recombination model fitted to out-of-frame rearrangements, and those results were checked against IGoR. Hypergeometric tests were used in a later analysis to score TCR-TCR, TCR-HLA and TCR-CMV co-occurrence, with a repertoire-size bias correction applied to the TCR pairs. False discovery rates were estimated in a later analysis by permuting HLA or CMV assignments 20 times. In a later analysis, co-occurring TCRs were grouped using DBSCAN, with TCRdist sequence similarity added in when clustering inside HLA-allele-positive subsets. For co-occurrence clustering, repertoires with fewer than 30,000 or more than 120,000 public chains were excluded, along with five repertoires with anomalous nucleotide sharing. As stored in TCRdb, this immuneACCESS dataset retains in-frame rearrangements with V and J assigned. A fraction of the clones does not appear; measured against another copy, unresolved V genes explain less than half of the discrepancy, and the remainder lacks a known reason. That table is the source of V, J and clone size, and D and trimming were worked out from the DNA. Recorded for this sample are some 130,000 clones; roughly 80% of them occurred a single time. The ten largest clonotypes hold 2.2% of the sample.

This clonotype was sampled from a young man in good health and CMV-seronegative. The source material was PBMCs. In this chain, TRBV10-3 is recombined with TRBJ2-1, with 7 central nucleotides matching TRBD2. The CDR3 is CAISESAGVGNEQFF. The nucleotides read TGTGCCATCAGTGAGTCGGCGGGAGTAGGGAATGAGCAGTTCTTC.